This TCR beta chain was documented in a study of early T cells in non-severe SARS-CoV-2 infection. The overall study: Chains stayed unpaired after sequencing of bulk RNA from unsorted whole blood. Study-level findings and limits: Private and CD4 specificities were missed by VDJdb matching, skewed to anti-spike CD8.

This clonotype was counted a few times. Antigen: not known. Each cDNA molecule carried a unique molecular identifier. TCRdb processed the 5' RACE reads anew with MiXCR; each CDR3 protein has one entry. The sample includes some 34,000 distinct CDR3 sequences, 7.1% seen only once; the top ten take about 13%. This material consisted of whole blood, taken at baseline. The source of this sequence is an adult who was a healthcare worker with PCR-confirmed SARS-CoV-2 infection or an uninfected control (not recorded which).

The DNA of the CDR3 is TGTGCCAGCAGTCAACAGATCCAAGAGACCCAGTACTTC. Protein sequence: CASSQQIQETQYF. This sequence joins TRBV7-9 and TRBJ2-5, with unresolved D. Germline assignment: CDR1 SEHNR and CDR2 FQNEAQ (reference sequence). The length of the CDR3 is 13 residues. V lost 6 bases and J 1 base, leaving 9 bases between the germline ends.